This is a list of T cell receptor beta chains from one sample in a study of CD8+CD57+ T cells in acquired aplastic anemia. TCRdb itself ran the reads through MiXCR, one entry per CDR3 protein. This table has 200,000 to 250,000 distinct CDR3 sequences, around 60% appearing once. The source material was sorted CD4+, CD8+, or CD8+CD57+ T cells (not recorded which) from PBMCs. Source of these receptors: a human donor in good health. The CDR3 runs from the conserved cysteine through the conserved F or W. Fields, in order: V gene, D gene, clone size, J gene, CDR3 protein, CDR3 DNA. D genes are given only for firm matches. Clone size appears in some rows only: once, few, many, or a class for an expanded clone.

TRBV5-5	NA	few	TRBJ1-1	CASSFGANTEAFF	TGTGCCAGCAGCTTTGGGGCAAACACTGAAGCTTTCTTT
TRBV7-3	NA	few	TRBJ1-1	CASSLSGAAGTEAFF	TGTGCCAGCAGCTTAAGTGGGGCAGCAGGCACTGAAGCTTTCTTT
TRBV24-1	NA	few	TRBJ1-1	CATSDDWGKAFF	TGTGCCACCAGTGATGATTGGGGTAAAGCTTTCTTT
TRBV7-2	NA	NA	TRBJ1-2	CASSPSGTDIYGYTF	TGTGCCAGCAGCCCGAGCGGGACGGACATTTATGGCTACACCTTC
TRBV4-3	TRBD2	many	TRBJ2-1	CASSQEFLAGLNNEQFF	TGCGCCAGCAGCCAAGAATTTCTAGCGGGGTTGAACAATGAGCAGTTCTTC
TRBV20-1	TRBD2	NA	TRBJ2-1	CSAHPTSGGRDEQFF	TGCAGTGCCCACCCCACGTCGGGGGGGCGAGATGAGCAGTTCTTC
TRBV20-1	TRBD2	NA	TRBJ2-7	CSAPRGSGVYEQYF	TGCAGTGCCCCTCGGGGTAGCGGGGTCTACGAGCAGTACTTC
TRBV20-1	NA	NA	TRBJ2-7	CSARIRGGYYEQYF	TGCAGTGCTAGGATCCGGGGCGGCTACTACGAGCAGTACTTC
TRBV7-2	NA	few	TRBJ1-2	CASSLVGPDYGYTF	TGTGCCAGCAGCTTAGTGGGGCCAGACTATGGCTACACCTTC
TRBV11-2	TRBD2	many	TRBJ2-2	CASSGSRELAGVRPGELFF	TGTGCCAGCAGCGGATCCAGGGAACTAGCGGGAGTGAGGCCGGGGGAGCTGTTTTTT
TRBV6-4	NA	many	TRBJ2-1	CASSRSGLDSYNEQFF	TGTGCCAGCAGTCGCTCGGGACTGGACTCCTACAATGAGCAGTTCTTC
TRBV4-1	TRBD2	NA	TRBJ2-5	CASGQDLLAGGLETQYF	TGCGCCAGCGGCCAAGATCTGCTGGCGGGGGGCCTAGAGACCCAGTACTTC
TRBV20-1	TRBD1	NA	TRBJ1-1	CSAREGVFGRTGRMNTEAFF	TGCAGTGCTAGAGAGGGCGTCTTCGGACGGACAGGGCGCATGAACACTGAAGCTTTCTTT
TRBV11-1	TRBD1	NA	TRBJ1-4	CASSPGQGVTTNEKLFF	TGTGCCAGCAGCCCAGGACAGGGAGTCACAACTAATGAAAAACTGTTTTTT
TRBV7-9	NA	once	TRBJ1-5	CARVGRPLNQPQHF	TGTGCCAGAGTGGGCAGGCCTTTAAATCAGCCCCAGCATTTT
TRBV11-2	TRBD2	many	TRBJ2-1	CASSLSGGWSSYNEQFF	TGTGCCAGCAGCTTGAGCGGGGGCTGGAGCTCCTACAATGAGCAGTTCTTC
TRBV24-1	TRBD2	few	TRBJ2-3	CAIADGGYTDTQYF	TGTGCCATTGCGGACGGGGGGTACACAGATACGCAGTATTTT
TRBV19	NA	many	TRBJ1-3	CASSNSGTSGNTIYF	TGTGCCAGTAGTAACTCCGGGACTTCTGGAAACACCATATATTTT
TRBV20-1	NA	few	TRBJ1-2	CSAGDKFYGYTF	TGCAGTGCGGGTGACAAGTTCTATGGCTACACCTTC
TRBV9	NA	many	TRBJ2-3	CASSVRGAGLVTDTQYF	TGTGCCAGCAGCGTGAGGGGCGCGGGGCTAGTCACAGATACGCAGTATTTT
TRBV5-1	NA	once	TRBJ2-7	CASSLSSSLDEQYF	TGCGCCAGCAGCTTGAGTAGTAGTCTCGACGAGCAGTACTTC
TRBV12-3/TRBV12-4	NA	many	TRBJ2-7	CASSLMGPYGDEQYF	TGTGCCAGCAGTTTAATGGGCCCCTACGGCGACGAGCAGTACTTC
TRBV2	NA	NA	TRBJ1-2	CASSEGTRGYTF	TGTGCCAGCAGTGAAGGAACTAGGGGCTACACCTTC
TRBV19	TRBD1	NA	TRBJ1-6	CASSIRTGNSPLHF	TGTGCCAGTAGTATTCGGACAGGTAATTCACCCCTCCACTTT
TRBV4-1	NA	many	TRBJ1-1	CASSQASLNTEAFF	TGCGCCAGCAGCCAAGCCAGCCTGAACACTGAAGCTTTCTTT
TRBV28	NA	once	TRBJ1-2	CASSLNGADYGYTF	TGTGCCAGCAGTTTAAATGGGGCGGACTATGGCTACACCTTC
TRBV2	NA	NA	TRBJ1-3	CASSAENTIYF	TGTGCCAGCAGTGCTGAAAACACCATATATTTT
TRBV7-3	NA	NA	TRBJ1-2	CASSYGGDSTRGYTF	TGTGCCAGCAGTTACGGCGGAGATTCAACGCGTGGCTACACCTTC
TRBV12-3/TRBV12-4	NA	once	TRBJ2-7	CASSLGQESTYEQYF	TGTGCCAGCAGTTTAGGACAAGAAAGCACCTACGAGCAGTACTTC
TRBV5-1	NA	NA	TRBJ2-3	CASSPQGSRATDTQYF	TGCGCCAGCAGCCCACAGGGTAGTAGGGCCACAGATACGCAGTATTTT
TRBV7-9	NA	NA	TRBJ1-2	CASSLKGHSASDGYTF	TGTGCCAGCAGCTTAAAGGGACATTCGGCTTCCGATGGCTACACCTTC
TRBV19	NA	NA	TRBJ2-7	CASSITVGFYEQYF	TGTGCCAGTAGTATAACAGTGGGATTCTACGAGCAGTACTTC
TRBV4-1	TRBD1	NA	TRBJ1-6	CASSQVGSDRVSPLHF	TGCGCCAGCAGCCAAGTCGGCTCCGACAGGGTTTCACCCCTCCACTTT
TRBV12-3/TRBV12-4	NA	NA	TRBJ2-5	CASRVAGVLETQYF	TGTGCCAGCCGGGTGGCCGGGGTGTTGGAGACCCAGTACTTC
TRBV7-8	TRBD1	NA	TRBJ2-2	CASSRDRANTGELFF	TGTGCCAGCAGTAGGGACAGAGCGAACACCGGGGAGCTGTTTTTT
TRBV5-5	NA	many	TRBJ1-1	CASSLMDTEAFF	TGTGCCAGCAGCTTGATGGACACTGAAGCTTTCTTT
TRBV29-1	NA	few	TRBJ1-1	CSVEGRANTEAFF	TGCAGCGTTGAAGGCAGGGCGAACACTGAAGCTTTCTTT
TRBV5-1	NA	NA	TRBJ1-3	CASSLVGSGNTIYF	TGCGCCAGCAGCTTGGTGGGGTCGGGAAACACCATATATTTT
TRBV19	TRBD1	NA	TRBJ2-3	CASSTQGAPDTQYF	TGTGCCAGTAGTACACAGGGGGCACCAGATACGCAGTATTTT
TRBV5-1	TRBD1	few	TRBJ1-6	CASSFTGESSPLHF	TGCGCCAGCAGCTTTACAGGGGAGAGTTCACCCCTCCACTTT
TRBV13	NA	many	TRBJ2-7	CASSPSDTSYEQYF	TGTGCCAGCAGCCCCTCGGACACATCCTACGAGCAGTACTTC
TRBV2	NA	NA	TRBJ2-2	CASSDGITGELFF	TGTGCCAGCAGTGACGGTATTACCGGGGAGCTGTTTTTT
TRBV29-1	NA	NA	TRBJ2-5	CSVPKGTQYF	TGCAGCGTCCCCAAGGGAACCCAGTACTTC
TRBV7-7	NA	many	TRBJ1-3	CASSIDSSSGNTIYF	TGTGCTAGCAGCATTGACAGCAGCTCTGGAAACACCATATATTTT
TRBV12-3/TRBV12-4	NA	NA	TRBJ1-1	CASSSAGGSTEAFF	TGTGCCAGCAGCTCGGCGGGAGGGAGCACTGAAGCTTTCTTT
TRBV5-5	NA	many	TRBJ2-1	CASSLGYAEQFF	TGTGCCAGCAGCTTGGGGTATGCTGAGCAGTTCTTC
TRBV5-1	NA	NA	TRBJ1-3	CASSLGAFPSSGNTIYF	TGCGCCAGCAGCTTGGGGGCTTTCCCAAGCTCTGGAAACACCATATATTTT
TRBV19	NA	once	TRBJ1-1	CASSIKTNTEAFF	TGTGCCAGTAGTATAAAGACGAACACTGAAGCTTTCTTT
TRBV20-1	TRBD1	NA	TRBJ2-1	CSARDYRDRGNEQFF	TGCAGTGCTAGGGATTACCGGGACAGGGGAAATGAGCAGTTCTTC
TRBV10-3	NA	many	TRBJ2-1	CAISEPSGSRQFF	TGTGCCATCAGTGAGCCGTCGGGGTCAAGGCAGTTCTTC
TRBV5-8	NA	few	TRBJ1-2	CASSIRHYGYTF	TGTGCCAGCAGCATCCGCCACTATGGCTACACCTTC
TRBV7-2	TRBD1	once	TRBJ1-6	CASSIGQGNSPLHF	TGTGCCAGCAGCATTGGACAGGGAAATTCACCCCTCCACTTT
TRBV24-1	TRBD2	NA	TRBJ2-1	CATSDTSGLYNEQFF	TGTGCCACCAGTGACACTAGCGGTTTATACAATGAGCAGTTCTTC
TRBV19	TRBD1	NA	TRBJ2-5	CASSSTGQETQYF	TGTGCCAGTAGTTCGACAGGGCAAGAGACCCAGTACTTC
TRBV25-1	NA	NA	TRBJ2-3	CASSVFGTDTQYF	TGTGCCAGCAGTGTTTTTGGCACAGATACGCAGTATTTT
TRBV7-9	TRBD1	NA	TRBJ2-7	CASGNHGTAVYGQYF	TGTGCCAGCGGCAACCACGGGACAGCAGTCTACGGGCAGTACTTC
TRBV12-3/TRBV12-4	NA	many	TRBJ2-3	CASSGGTVTDTQYF	TGTGCCAGCAGTGGCGGGACTGTCACAGATACGCAGTATTTT
TRBV10-3	TRBD1	NA	TRBJ1-4	CAIRPGQGVSEKLFF	TGTGCCATCAGACCGGGACAGGGGGTTTCTGAAAAACTGTTTTTT
TRBV20-1	TRBD1	many	TRBJ2-7	CSAETGTGGSYEQYF	TGCAGTGCTGAGACGGGGACAGGGGGGTCCTACGAGCAGTACTTC
TRBV7-2	NA	NA	TRBJ2-1	CASSLVRGGPYNEQFF	TGTGCCAGCAGCTTAGTTAGGGGCGGTCCCTACAATGAGCAGTTCTTC